This T cell receptor beta chain is drawn from a study of molecular identifiers for immune sequencing clone quantification. Germline values: CDR1 SGHVS, CDR2 FNYEAQ. Trimming stripped 2 bases from V and 0 bases from J, with 4 bases between. CDR3 size: 13 residues. This clonotype was counted between two and nine times. Using a CD8+CD4-CCR7+CD45RA+ phenotype, naive CD8 T cells were sorted. One entry per CDR3 protein, called by TCRdb with MiXCR from the PCR reads. The repertoire consists of some 680,000 distinct CDR3 sequences, with roughly 25% occurring once and the leading ten covering about 0.78%. The material sequenced was naive CD8+ T cells from blood, with Jurkat cell RNA spiked in. The subset is: FACS-sorted CD8+CD4-CCR7+CD45RA+ naive T cells. The chain employs TRBV7-6 and TRBJ2-5; D not certain. The TCR was taken from a human donor in good health. Some libraries in this study had Jurkat cell RNA spiked in. The CDR3 reads CASSLPYQETQYF. The CDR3 DNA sequence: TGTGCCAGCAGCTTACCGTACCAAGAGACCCAGTACTTC.